Listed here is a single T cell receptor (beta chain). The antigen remains undetermined. TCRdb re-analysed the reads in MiXCR, keeping a single row per CDR3 protein. Here the sample spans some 480,000 distinct CDR3 sequences, more than 30% being singletons. Trimming at V came to 1 base and at J to 2 bases, leaving 7 bases not matched to a gene. Germline CDR1 and CDR2: LNHNV and YYDKDF (reference sequence). The CDR3 is 16 amino acids. The data originate from a study of T cell repertoires in cytomegalovirus infection. The wider study: Public TCR beta signatures marked donors with CMV infection and the matching HLA.

Study-wide results and limits: Ex vivo responses were dominated by HLA-C-restricted CMV-specific TCR beta clonotypes. Of the TCR beta families, the public ones yielded a cumulative frequency that identified carriers of CMV plus the relevant HLA.

The sequenced sample was cultured PBMCs, obtained from culture after CMV antigen stimulation. The clonotype comes from a human donor in good health (CMV status not recorded). Some clones in this sample may be carry-over from other donors' samples. The chain couples TRBV15 to TRBJ2-5; 7 nucleotides line up with TRBD2. CDR3 in DNA: TGTGCCACCAGCAGAGTTAGCGGGCTTTCTCAAGAGACCCAGTACTTC. Its translation: CATSRVSGLSQETQYF.